What follows are 14 T cell receptor beta chains derived from one specimen sequenced in a study of response to subunit inactivated influenza vaccine. Via MiXCR, TCRdb re-called the RT-PCR reads, giving one row per CDR3 protein. The profile shows roughly 760,000 distinct CDR3 sequences, 20% to 25% of them singletons. The sample here was PBMCs from blood, taken around 5 days after vaccination. Every receptor here comes from a middle-aged man who received an inactivated influenza vaccine.

The chain links TRBV4-3 to TRBJ2-1; D might be TRBD2 (6 bases). Germline V CDR1 and CDR2: LGHNA, YSLEER. The CDR3 has 17 amino acids. The V end was cut by 0 bases, the J end by 0 bases, with 12 bases between. In nucleotides, the CDR3 is TGCGCCAGCAGCCAAGATGGTAGCGGCAGCTCCTACAATGAGCAGTTCTTC. Translated: CASSQDGSGSSYNEQFF.

The CDR3 bases are TGTGCCAGCAGCTTGTCTTTGGGATGGGCAGGGACTAATGAAAAACTGTTTTTT. This translates into CASSLSLGWAGTNEKLFF. The rearrangement links TRBV5-5 to TRBJ1-4; D might be TRBD1 (5 bases). CDR1 is SGHKS, CDR2 YYEKEE, per germline (reference sequence). The CDR3 is made up of 18 amino acids. Trimming left V 1 base short and J 2 bases short, with 18 bases between.

V gene TRBV12-3 or TRBV12-4 combines with J gene TRBJ2-7, with D tentatively TRBD1 (6 bases). V was cut by 1 base and J by 4 bases, with 17 bases left in between. This CDR3 is built from 16 residues. In DNA, the CDR3 is TGTGCCAGCAGTTTAGTTTCGAGGGGGTTCCTTTACGAGCAGTACTTC. Translation gives CASSLVSRGFLYEQYF.

This clonotype was seen at least ten times. V is TRBV12-3 or TRBV12-4 and J is TRBJ1-5, with D possibly being TRBD1 (6 bases). V lost 5 bases to trimming and J lost 2 bases, with 10 bases between them. This CDR3 is built from 14 residues. CDR3 sequence: CASSPGGRNQPQHF. The CDR3 nucleotides are TGTGCCAGCAGTCCTGGGGGCCGCAATCAGCCCCAGCATTTT.

This clonotype was counted between two and nine times. The chain links TRBV11-2 to TRBJ2-3; 9 positions match TRBD1. The CDR3 totals 16 residues. With 7 bases clipped from V and 3 bases from J, the junction kept 11 bases outside the gene matches. Germline CDR1 is SGHAT and CDR2 is FQNNGV. CDR3 sequence: CASTDWGQGGTDTQYF. For the CDR3, the DNA is TGTGCCAGCACCGACTGGGGACAGGGTGGAACAGATACGCAGTATTTT.

The chain uses TRBV6-1 and TRBJ1-3; 9 bases align to TRBD1. The CDR3 runs to 13 residues. Trimming cost V 6 bases and J 8 bases; bases outside gene matches: 5. From germline, CDR1 is MNHNS and CDR2 SASEGT. The CDR3 DNA reads TGTGCCAGCAGACGGACAGGGGATGACACCATATATTTT. Residues: CASRRTGDDTIYF.

This clonotype has a handful of counts. The chain joins TRBV24-1 to TRBJ2-1; the match to TRBD2 covers 7 bases. The CDR3 covers 14 residues. Germline assignment: CDR1 KGHDR and CDR2 SFDVKD. V dropped 4 bases and J dropped 9; count of bases not matched to a gene: 8. The CDR3 nucleotides are TGTGCCACCAGTGACCCCAGGACTAGACTTGAGCAGTTCTTC. Its translation is CATSDPRTRLEQFF.

The rearrangement uses TRBV30 and TRBJ2-3, with D perhaps TRBD2 (6 bases). CDR3 size: 14 residues. The V gene lost 0 bases and the J gene lost 4 bases, with 11 bases spanning the gap. Germline V gives CDR1 GTSNPN, CDR2 SVGIG (reference sequence). The CDR3 DNA reads TGTGCCTGGAGTGTAGGAGGGATGGCAGATACGCAGTATTTT. It translates to CAWSVGGMADTQYF.

A few counts support this clonotype. The CDR3 DNA is TGTGCCAGCAGCTTAGCTGCAGGGAGTTTGTTCTTT. Encoded protein: CASSLAAGSLFF. The chain couples TRBV7-9 to TRBJ1-1; a possible D gene is TRBD1 (5 bases). This CDR3 has 12 residues. Germline assignment: CDR1 SEHNR and CDR2 FQNEAQ (reference sequence). Trimming took off 0 bases at V and 14 bases at J, with 13 bases between the two ends.

V and J are TRBV9 and TRBJ2-1; 11 bases match TRBD2. Trimming removed 0 bases from V and 9 bases from J; junction bases left unmatched: 8. CDR3 length: 16 residues. Germline loops: CDR1 SGDLS, CDR2 YYNGEE. The CDR3 loop is CASSVAVAGGPTEQFF. CDR3 DNA: TGTGCCAGCAGCGTAGCTGTAGCGGGAGGGCCGACTGAGCAGTTCTTC.

This clonotype turned up a few times. The chain uses TRBV7-8 and TRBJ2-3, with D perhaps matching TRBD2 (5 bases). The germline gives CDR1 SGHVS, CDR2 FQNEAQ. This CDR3 is 16 amino acids long. V was shortened by 0 bases and J by 0 bases, with 10 bases between the two germline ends. The CDR3 DNA sequence: TGTGCCAGCAGCTTAGCGAACAGCGGTAGCACAGATACGCAGTATTTT. Translated: CASSLANSGSTDTQYF.

This clonotype was observed a handful of times. The gene calls are TRBV20-1 and TRBJ2-2; TRBD2 matches at 13 bases. The CDR3 loop spans 17 amino acids. Unmatched junction bases numbered 8, after V lost 2 bases and J lost 5 bases. In germline, CDR1 is DFQATT, CDR2 SNEGSKA (reference sequence). For the CDR3, the DNA is TGCAGTGCTAGAAGGACTAGCGGGAGCGGGAGGACCGGGGAGCTGTTTTTT. As protein: CSARRTSGSGRTGELFF.

The rearrangement links TRBV11-1 to TRBJ2-7; TRBD1 aligns across 8 bases. Germline lookup yields CDR1 SGHAT and CDR2 FQDESV (reference sequence). The CDR3 extends over 19 amino acids. V dropped 4 bases and J dropped 0; count of bases not matched to a gene: 17. The CDR3 DNA reads TGTGCCAGCAGCTCCCGAAGCGTTCAGGGACAGGTGAACTCCTACGAGCAGTACTTC. Translating it yields CASSSRSVQGQVNSYEQYF.

This clonotype appeared a few times. The chain is built from TRBV12-3 or TRBV12-4 and TRBJ2-2, with a weak D call TRBD2 (6 bases). V was cut by 7 bases and J by 1 base, with 13 bases left in between. The CDR3 contains 15 residues. The CDR3, as DNA: TGTGCCAGCACCCCCTGGGACTGGAACACCGGGGAGCTGTTTTTT. It is translated as CASTPWDWNTGELFF.